These 26 T cell receptor beta chains were sequenced from one sample in a study of CD8 T cells in Susac syndrome. RNA, at roughly 0.5 to 1 ug, was reverse transcribed with random hexamers. TCRdb reprocessed the immunoSEQ multiplex PCR reads via MiXCR and lists one record per CDR3 protein. The repertoire includes 200,000 or so distinct CDR3 sequences, around 95% of them detected once, and 0.098% sits in the top ten. The sequencing input was CD4+ T cells from PBMCs. The receptors derive from a human donor with Susac syndrome.

J is TRBJ2-5 and V is TRBV5-1; D uncertain. The V gene's germline CDR1 is SGHRS and CDR2 YFSETQ. V was clipped by 5 bases and J by 1 base, with 12 bases between them. The CDR3 has 14 amino acids. The CDR3 reads CASSPSHLQETQYF. The CDR3 bases are TGCGCCAGCAGTCCCTCACACCTCCAAGAGACCCAGTACTTC.

This chain uses TRBV20-1 with TRBJ1-1, with D perhaps matching TRBD1 (6 bases). The V end was cut by 6 bases, the J end by 10 bases, with 18 bases between. This CDR3 is 12 amino acids long. Per germline, CDR1 DFQATT and CDR2 SNEGSKA (reference sequence). CDR3 nucleotides: TGCAGTGCACCGGCCCTTCCCAGGGGAGCTTTCTTT. Protein sequence: CSAPALPRGAFF.

The rearrangement links TRBV13 to TRBJ2-7; 7 bases align to TRBD2. Germline-derived CDR1 and CDR2 are PRHDT and FYEKMQ (reference sequence). The CDR3 contains 13 residues. The J segment lost 6 bases and the V segment lost 1 base, leaving 3 bases of the junction unmatched. CDR3 in DNA: TGTGCCAGCAGCTTAGAGCCGGGGGGCGAGCAGTACTTC. Protein: CASSLEPGGEQYF.

This chain uses TRBV9 with TRBJ2-5; 16 positions match TRBD2. Germline V gene data show CDR1 as SGDLS and CDR2 as YYNGEE. Trimming at V came to 4 bases and at J to 4 bases, leaving 10 bases not matched to a gene. The CDR3 covers 18 residues. CDR3 sequence: CASSSGGLAGGAGETQYF. In DNA form, the CDR3 reads TGTGCCAGCAGCTCCGGGGGACTAGCGGGGGGGGCAGGAGAGACCCAGTACTTC.

The chain carries TRBV20-1 and TRBJ2-3, with a possible D match to TRBD2 (5 bases). Germline values: CDR1 DFQATT, CDR2 SNEGSKA (reference sequence). The V and J ends lost 3 bases and 3 bases respectively, with 10 bases between them. The CDR3 totals 13 residues. CDR3 loop: CSARSGETDTQYF. The CDR3 DNA follows: TGCAGTGCTAGGTCCGGGGAGACAGATACGCAGTATTTT.

This rearrangement joins TRBV9 to TRBJ1-2; D gene uncertain. In germline, CDR1 is SGDLS, CDR2 YYNGEE. The CDR3 totals 14 residues. V dropped 4 bases and J dropped 4 bases, with 14 bases sitting between them. The CDR3 coding sequence is TGTGCCAGCAGCCCCCAGGAGGGTTCCTATGGCTACACCTTC. Translation: CASSPQEGSYGYTF.

J is TRBJ1-2 and V is TRBV6-5; D unclear. The V gene's germline CDR1 is MNHEY and CDR2 SVGAGI. The CDR3 loop spans 13 amino acids. The V end lost 6 bases, the J end lost 6 bases, and 14 bases lay between the germline ends. The DNA of the CDR3 is TGTGCCAGCAGACCGCCGGGATACGATGGCTACACCTTC. Amino acids: CASRPPGYDGYTF.

J is TRBJ2-7 and V is TRBV7-2, with D unclear. The V end was cut by 5 bases, the J end by 3 bases, with 8 bases between. Germline V CDR1 and CDR2: SGHTA, FQGNSA. The CDR3 totals 12 residues. The CDR3 coding sequence is TGTGCCAGCAGCCTAAACCGCTACGAGCAGTACTTC. This gives the protein CASSLNRYEQYF.

The gene calls are TRBV13 and TRBJ2-1, with 8 bases aligning to TRBD2. The CDR3 is 16 amino acids. Germline values: CDR1 PRHDT, CDR2 FYEKMQ (reference sequence). V shed 1 base and J 4 bases; nucleotides not matched to a gene: 6. The CDR3 loop reads CASSLVAGGAYNEQFF. In DNA form, the CDR3 reads TGTGCCAGCAGCTTAGTGGCCGGGGGGGCTTACAATGAGCAGTTCTTC.

This chain connects TRBV5-4 to TRBJ2-3; TRBD2 aligns across 8 bases. Germline V gives CDR1 SGHNT, CDR2 YYREEE (reference sequence). The CDR3 loop spans 16 amino acids. The J segment lost 2 bases and the V segment lost 0 bases, leaving 5 bases of the junction unmatched. As DNA, the CDR3 is TGTGCCAGCAGCTTGGAGGCGCGGGGGGCCACAGATACGCAGTATTTT. It codes for CASSLEARGATDTQYF.

Details on this clonotype: One end of the junction is discordant with germline, which a read error may explain. V is TRBV7-7 and J is TRBJ2-6, with D tentatively TRBD1 or TRBD2 (5 bases each). The CDR3 spans 17 residues. Germline V gene data show CDR1 as SSHAT and CDR2 as FNYEAQ (reference sequence). CDR3 amino acids: CASSPGPIDSGANVLTF. As DNA, the CDR3 is TGTGCTAGCAGCCCGGGACCGATAGACTCTGGGGCCAACGTCCTGACTTTC.

J is TRBJ2-3 and V is TRBV20-1; possible D gene TRBD1, 6 bases. The germline CDR1 and CDR2 sequences are DFQATT and SNEGSKA (reference sequence). This CDR3 spans 15 amino acids. Trimming took off 5 bases at V and 6 bases at J, with 21 bases between the two ends. CDR3 bases: TGCAGTGCTCCCAGGGGCGGGCCCTTGGCGGATACGCAGTATTTT. Its translation is CSAPRGGPLADTQYF.

The chain uses TRBV5-4 and TRBJ1-2; possibly TRBD1 for D (5 bases). Germline CDR1 reads SGHNT; CDR2 reads YYREEE (reference sequence). Trimming removed 0 bases from V and 7 bases from J, with 16 bases in between. This CDR3 is built from 15 residues. The CDR3 DNA is TGTGCCAGCAGCTTGGGGGACCGGCAGGATCGTGGCTACACCTTC. Translating it yields CASSLGDRQDRGYTF.

Notes on this clonotype: Germline is not matched at one junction end, which may reflect a read error. The chain combines TRBV6-5 with TRBJ2-1; tentative D call: TRBD2 (6 bases). Germline loops: CDR1 MNHEY, CDR2 SVGAGI. The CDR3 length is 13 residues. The CDR3: CASSHSTRNEQFF. As DNA, the CDR3 is TGTGCCAGCAGTCACTCGACTAGGAATGAGCAGTTCTTC.

The chain combines TRBV4-1 with TRBJ1-2; a weak D match, TRBD1 (6 bases). The V end was cut by 4 bases, the J end by 2 bases, with 14 bases between. Germline assignment: CDR1 MGHRA and CDR2 YSYEKL. CDR3 length: 15 residues. The CDR3 is CASSLSTQGNYGYTF. The CDR3 DNA reads as TGCGCCAGCAGCCTAAGCACTCAGGGGAACTATGGCTACACCTTC.

J is TRBJ1-1 and V is TRBV7-3; maybe TRBD1 (5 bases). V was trimmed by 1 base and J by 0 bases, leaving 15 bases between them. Germline CDR1 reads SGHTA; CDR2 reads FQGTGA. This CDR3 contains 17 residues. The CDR3 nucleotides read TGTGCCAGCAGCTTAAGGGGGGATTTACAGTTGAACACTGAAGCTTTCTTT. Residues: CASSLRGDLQLNTEAFF.

This clonotype has just one count. J is TRBJ2-7 and V is TRBV25-1, with TRBD2 matching over 7 bases. After removal of 6 bases from V and 7 bases from J, the junction contained 15 bases not matched to a gene. The V gene's germline CDR1 is MGHDK and CDR2 SYGVNS. The CDR3 is made up of 15 amino acids. The CDR3 is CASSPWGRAPGEQYF. As DNA, the CDR3 is TGTGCCAGCAGCCCCTGGGGGAGGGCCCCGGGAGAGCAGTACTTC.

This chain uses TRBV5-1 with TRBJ2-1; D gene unclear. The CDR3 runs 14 residues. V lost 2 bases and J 1 base, leaving 7 bases between the germline ends. The germline CDR1 and CDR2 sequences are SGHRS and YFSETQ. The CDR3: CASSLTESYNEQFF. For the CDR3, the DNA is TGCGCCAGCAGCTTAACAGAGTCCTACAATGAGCAGTTCTTC.

This chain uses TRBV5-4 with TRBJ2-1; D tentatively fits TRBD1 or TRBD2 (6 bases each). Looked up from germline, CDR1 is SGHNT and CDR2 is YYREEE (reference sequence). Trimming shortened V by 4 bases and J by 9 bases, and 20 bases separated the two germline ends. The CDR3 is 15 residues long. This chain's CDR3 is CASSPAEGGSSEQFF. As DNA, the CDR3 is TGTGCCAGCAGCCCGGCAGAGGGGGGTTCATCTGAGCAGTTCTTC.

The chain combines TRBV29-1 with TRBJ2-2; D is unclear. The length of the CDR3 is 12 residues. Germline V gives CDR1 SQVTM, CDR2 ANQGSEA. With 7 bases removed from V and 2 bases from J, the gap between germline ends came to 8 bases. CDR3 protein: CSGRPNTGELFF. The CDR3 DNA reads as TGCAGCGGTCGACCAAACACCGGGGAGCTGTTTTTT.

The rearrangement links TRBV30 to TRBJ2-2; a weak D match, TRBD1 (6 bases). Trimming left V 8 bases short and J 8 bases short, with 12 bases between. Germline loops: CDR1 GTSNPN, CDR2 SVGIG (reference sequence). The CDR3 contains 11 residues. DNA of the CDR3: TGTGCCGGACCACAGGGAGGGGAGCTGTTTTTT. Its protein product is CAGPQGGELFF.

The rearrangement links TRBV30 to TRBJ1-6, with 8 bases identical to TRBD1. CDR3 length: 15 amino acids. CDR1 is GTSNPN and CDR2 is SVGIG in the germline V gene (reference sequence). Trimming cost V 5 bases and J 6 bases; bases outside gene matches: 9. DNA of the CDR3: TGTGCCTGGGTTCCAAAGGACAGGGCTAATTCACCCCTCCACTTT. Encoded protein: CAWVPKDRANSPLHF.

The chain is built from TRBV14 and TRBJ2-3; 9 bases match TRBD2. The CDR3 spans 14 residues. Germline values: CDR1 SGHDN, CDR2 FVKESK. V lost 0 bases to trimming and J lost 9 bases; unmatched junction nucleotides: 4. The CDR3 DNA reads TGTGCCAGCAGCCAAGATAGGCTAGCGGGGACGCAGTATTTT. This translates into CASSQDRLAGTQYF.

The chain carries TRBV9 and TRBJ1-6; 10 bases match TRBD1. V lost 5 bases to trimming and J lost 10 bases; unmatched junction nucleotides: 12. Germline V gene sequence: CDR1 SGDLS, CDR2 YYNGEE. CDR3 length: 16 amino acids. CDR3: CASSRRGQGTGSPLHF. In DNA, the CDR3 is TGTGCCAGCAGTAGAAGGGGACAGGGGACGGGCTCACCCCTCCACTTT.

The rearrangement joins TRBV4-3 to TRBJ2-7, with a possible D match to TRBD1 (5 bases). V lost 0 bases to trimming and J lost 0 bases, with 15 bases between them. Germline assignment: CDR1 LGHNA and CDR2 YSLEER. There are 17 residues in the CDR3. The CDR3 DNA is TGCGCCAGCAGCCAAGATACAGGTCCACCTTTCTCCTACGAGCAGTACTTC. Its translation: CASSQDTGPPFSYEQYF.

The chain has TRBV6-5 and TRBJ2-4, with D tentatively TRBD1 (5 bases). V lost 4 bases and J lost 6, with 22 bases in between. This CDR3 comprises 17 residues. CDR1 and CDR2 from the germline V gene are MNHEY and SVGAGI. In DNA form, the CDR3 reads TGTGCCAGCAGTTCAGGGCCCGGGCAGGGTGTATCAAACATTCAGTACTTC. Amino acids: CASSSGPGQGVSNIQYF.